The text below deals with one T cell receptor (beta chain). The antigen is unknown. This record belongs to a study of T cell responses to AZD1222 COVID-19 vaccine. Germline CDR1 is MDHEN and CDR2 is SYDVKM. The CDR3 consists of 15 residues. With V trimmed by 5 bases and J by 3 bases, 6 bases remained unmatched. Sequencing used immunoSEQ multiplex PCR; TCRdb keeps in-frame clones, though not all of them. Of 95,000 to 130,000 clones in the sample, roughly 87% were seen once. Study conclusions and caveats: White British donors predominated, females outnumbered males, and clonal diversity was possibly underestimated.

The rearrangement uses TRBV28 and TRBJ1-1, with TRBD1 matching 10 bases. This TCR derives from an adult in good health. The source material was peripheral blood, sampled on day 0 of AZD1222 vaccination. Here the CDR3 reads CASSPKGQGDTEAFF. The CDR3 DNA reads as TGTGCCAGCAGTCCAAAAGGACAGGGGGACACTGAAGCTTTCTTT.